This passage covers 30 T cell receptor beta chains from one sample sequenced in a study of blood T cells in healthy people across ages. A second PCR of 7 to 11 cycles used a sample-barcoded 5' primer and a J-beta primer mix. TCRdb reanalysed the 5' RACE reads using MiXCR and keeps one entry per CDR3 protein. Of about 680,000 distinct CDR3 sequences in the sample, 49% were seen once. Sequencing used blood. The receptors were gathered from a woman in her sixties or seventies in good health.

The chain recombines TRBV28 with TRBJ2-2, with 9 bases lining up with TRBD1. V was pared by 3 bases and J by 5 bases, with 4 bases of the junction left unmatched. The CDR3 contains 15 residues. Germline V gives CDR1 MDHEN, CDR2 SYDVKM. The CDR3: CASSLGDRDTGELFF. The CDR3 DNA reads TGTGCCAGCAGTTTGGGGGACAGGGATACCGGGGAGCTGTTTTTT.

On this clonotype itself: A read error is possible here, since a much larger clone lies one base away. The rearrangement joins TRBV7-2 to TRBJ2-5, with unresolved D. The germline V gene encodes CDR1 SGHTA and CDR2 FQGNSA. Trimming removed 2 bases from V and 11 bases from J, with 9 bases in between. This CDR3 has 11 residues. This CDR3 reads CASSLQWDQYF. CDR3 sequence (DNA): TGTGCCAGCAGCTTACAGTGGGATCAGTACTTC.

The rearrangement joins TRBV7-9 to TRBJ2-4; 14 bases are a match to TRBD2. The J call is uncertain, as TRBJ2-7 better fits the DNA end. CDR1 is SEHNR and CDR2 is FQNEAQ in the germline V gene (reference sequence). The CDR3 extends over 17 amino acids. CDR3 coding DNA: TGTGCCAGCAGCTATGGGACTAGCGGGGGCCCACCCTACGAGCAGTACTTC. Translating gives CASSYGTSGGPPYEQYF.

This clonotype was seen more than once but under ten times. The chain combines TRBV6-2 or TRBV6-3 with TRBJ2-1; a possible D gene is TRBD2 (6 bases). The CDR3 sequence is 14 residues long. Between the trimmed V and J ends, which lost 5 bases and 7 bases, there was a span of 15 bases. Germline V gene data show CDR1 as MNHEY and CDR2 as SVGEGT. The CDR3 DNA is TGTGCCAGCAGTGACGGTCTAGCGTTGAATGAGCAGTTCTTC. Translated: CASSDGLALNEQFF.

In regard to this clonotype: This sequence may be a read error, since a much larger clone differs from it by one base. The chain is built from TRBV28 and TRBJ2-3; TRBD2 aligns across 7 bases. The CDR3 runs 17 residues. The trim removed 3 bases at V and 2 bases at J, leaving 11 bases unmatched. The germline gives CDR1 MDHEN, CDR2 SYDVKM. The CDR3 is CASSLIREAGTTDTQYF. CDR3 coding DNA: TGTGCCAGCAGTTTGATCCGGGAAGCGGGAACCACAGATACGCAGTATTTT.

This clonotype appeared a single time. The chain employs TRBV6-2 or TRBV6-3 and TRBJ2-2; 10 bases are shared with TRBD2. Germline CDR1 MNHEY, CDR2 SVGEGT. V shed 7 bases and J 2 bases; nucleotides not matched to a gene: 10. CDR3 size: 17 residues. This CDR3 is CASTERGGSANTGELFF. The CDR3 coding sequence is TGTGCCAGCACCGAGCGGGGGGGATCGGCTAACACCGGGGAGCTGTTTTTT.

The rearrangement uses TRBV2 and TRBJ2-7; 12 nucleotides match TRBD2. J lost 0 bases, V lost 5 bases, and 5 bases had no gene match. The V gene's germline CDR1 is SNHLY and CDR2 FYNNEI. This CDR3 is 16 amino acids long. CDR3 sequence: CASSLGLAGFSYEQYF. DNA for the CDR3: TGTGCCAGCAGTCTCGGACTAGCGGGGTTCTCCTACGAGCAGTACTTC.

The chain carries TRBV10-3 and TRBJ2-7; 8 nucleotides align to TRBD2. J gave up 4 bases and V 7 bases, and 9 bases lay outside the gene matches. From germline, CDR1 is ENHRY and CDR2 SYGVKD. This CDR3 has 14 residues. The CDR3 DNA follows: TGTGCCATCAAGGACAGCGGGAGTGCGTACGAGCAGTACTTC. As protein: CAIKDSGSAYEQYF.

The chain links TRBV4-2 to TRBJ2-3; D possibly corresponds to TRBD1 (7 bases). CDR1 and CDR2 from the germline V gene are LGHNA and YNFKEQ. Between the trimmed V and J ends, which lost 4 bases and 1 base, there was a span of 18 bases. CDR3 length: 17 amino acids. CDR3 in amino acids: CASSRKQGRSGTDTQYF. The CDR3 nucleotides are TGTGCCAGCAGCCGAAAACAGGGGAGGTCGGGCACAGATACGCAGTATTTT.

The J gene is TRBJ2-1, the V gene TRBV24-1; the match to TRBD2 covers 8 bases. The CDR3 has 14 amino acids. Germline-derived CDR1 and CDR2 are KGHDR and SFDVKD. The junction had 8 bases not matched to a gene; V was cut back by 6 bases and J by 8 bases. The CDR3 protein is CATSSREGQHEQFF. In DNA, the CDR3 is TGTGCCACCAGTTCTCGGGAGGGCCAACATGAGCAGTTCTTC.

V is TRBV2 and J is TRBJ1-5; D is unresolved. The CDR3 is 15 amino acids. The germline gives CDR1 SNHLY, CDR2 FYNNEI. V dropped 2 bases and J dropped 0 bases, with 8 bases sitting between them. CDR3 sequence (DNA): TGTGCCAGCAGTGAAAGGAGTGGTAGCAATCAGCCCCAGCATTTT. It encodes CASSERSGSNQPQHF.

The chain has TRBV29-1 and TRBJ2-6; D uncertain. Germline V gene lookup returns CDR1 SQVTM and CDR2 ANQGSEA. CDR3 size: 14 residues. V shed 7 bases and J shed 0 bases, with 10 bases lying between them. DNA for the CDR3: TGCAGCGCCGGAAACCCCTCTGGGGCCAACGTCCTGACTTTC. Protein sequence: CSAGNPSGANVLTF. The complete variable domain, with remaining parts taken from reference TRBV29-1 and TRBJ2-6, reads SAVISQKPSRDICQRGTSLTIQCQVDSQVTMMFWYRQQPGQSLTLIATANQGSEATYESGFVIDKFPISRPNLTFSTLTVSNMSPEDSSIYLCSAGNPSGANVLTFGAGSRLTVL.

The rearrangement joins TRBV7-9 to TRBJ1-1; 8 bases line up with TRBD1. V was pared by 4 bases and J by 3 bases, with 4 bases of the junction left unmatched. There are 14 residues in the CDR3. Per the germline V gene, CDR1 is SEHNR and CDR2 is FQNEAQ (reference sequence). CDR3 coding DNA: TGTGCCAGCAGCTCGGACAGGGTTTACACTGAAGCTTTCTTT. Residues: CASSSDRVYTEAFF.

The chain couples TRBV29-1 to TRBJ2-7, with 9 positions matching TRBD1. V shed 4 bases and J 6 bases; nucleotides not matched to a gene: 10. Germline V gene lookup returns CDR1 SQVTM and CDR2 ANQGSEA. CDR3 length: 14 amino acids. The CDR3 is CSVGGPQDRGEQYF. The CDR3 nucleotides are TGCAGCGTTGGGGGCCCACAGGACAGGGGCGAGCAGTACTTC.

The chain joins TRBV10-3 to TRBJ2-4, with a tentative D call TRBD1 (6 bases). The germline CDR1 and CDR2 sequences are ENHRY and SYGVKD. The CDR3 covers 12 residues. The V end was cut by 5 bases, the J end by 6 bases, with 8 bases between. CDR3 DNA sequence: TGTGCCATCAGTACGGACAGAAACATTCAGTACTTC. As protein: CAISTDRNIQYF.

This clonotype was recorded a few times. A read error may be the cause here, since a much bigger clone is one base away. The J gene is TRBJ2-5, the V gene TRBV28; 10 nucleotides agree with TRBD1. Looked up from germline, CDR1 is MDHEN and CDR2 is SYDVKM. The CDR3 totals 15 residues. The CDR3 region has the DNA TGTGTCAGCAGTACCCGGACAGGGGGCCAAGAGACCCAGTACTTC. Translation gives CVSSTRTGGQETQYF.

The chain links TRBV29-1 to TRBJ2-1; D is perhaps TRBD2 (5 bases). Looked up from germline, CDR1 is SQVTM and CDR2 is ANQGSEA. CDR3 size: 15 residues. The V end was cut by 4 bases, the J end by 0 bases, with 13 bases between. The CDR3 loop reads CSVGRAASSYNEQFF. CDR3 DNA sequence: TGCAGCGTTGGGCGGGCGGCTAGCTCCTACAATGAGCAGTTCTTC.

The chain joins TRBV7-9 to TRBJ2-1; D possibly uses TRBD1 or TRBD2 (6 bases each). Trimming pared 5 bases from V and 8 bases from J, leaving 28 bases between. This CDR3 region has 18 residues. Looked up from germline, CDR1 is SEHNR and CDR2 is FQNEAQ (reference sequence). The CDR3, as DNA: TGTGCCAGCAGCCAGACCGGAGGGACGGACAGTGCCGGTGATGAGCAGTTCTTC. Encoded protein: CASSQTGGTDSAGDEQFF.

The chain recombines TRBV7-2 with TRBJ1-1, with D uncertain. The CDR3 runs 13 residues. V lost 5 bases and J 8 bases, leaving 15 bases between the germline ends. Germline V gene lookup returns CDR1 SGHTA and CDR2 FQGNSA. Here the CDR3 DNA reads TGTGCCAGCAGCGCCCGAGGCCGGACCGAAGCTTTCTTT. Protein product: CASSARGRTEAFF.

This clonotype was picked up many times. The chain joins TRBV7-2 to TRBJ2-6; D unclear. V was trimmed by 6 bases and J by 0 bases, leaving 12 bases between them. The CDR3 runs 16 residues. The V gene's germline CDR1 is SGHTA and CDR2 FQGNSA. The CDR3 DNA reads TGTGCCAGCAGACGATCCAGCCGCTCTGGGGCCAACGTCCTGACTTTC. Encoded protein: CASRRSSRSGANVLTF.

The gene calls are TRBV29-1 and TRBJ2-7; TRBD1 is a possible D gene (7 bases). CDR3 length equals 14 residues. V was pared by 6 bases and J by 12 bases, with 27 bases between. Germline V lookup: CDR1 SQVTM, CDR2 ANQGSEA. CDR3 protein: CSVLKEGAGETLYF. CDR3 sequence (DNA): TGCAGCGTATTGAAGGAGGGGGCCGGGGAGACCCTGTACTTC.

The chain links TRBV4-3 to TRBJ2-4; TRBD1 matches at 8 bases. V lost 0 bases, J lost 8 bases, and 9 bases stayed unmatched. Looked up from germline, CDR1 is LGHNA and CDR2 is YSLEER. The CDR3 length is 16 residues. The CDR3 coding sequence is TGCGCCAGCAGCCAAGATCTTGCAGGGGGCGAGGACATTCAGTACTTC. As protein: CASSQDLAGGEDIQYF.

The chain employs TRBV29-1 and TRBJ2-7; TRBD2 agrees at 11 bases. Trimming cost V 3 bases and J 3 bases; bases outside gene matches: 4. The CDR3 extends over 14 amino acids. Germline V lookup: CDR1 SQVTM, CDR2 ANQGSEA. In nucleotides, the CDR3 is TGCAGCGTTGAGGGACTAGCGGAAAGCTACGAGCAGTACTTC. The encoded protein is CSVEGLAESYEQYF.

V gene TRBV7-2 combines with J gene TRBJ2-1; D not resolved. The CDR3 has 15 residues. The V end lost 6 bases, the J end lost 0 bases, and 12 bases lay between the germline ends. CDR1 and CDR2 (germline): SGHTA, FQGNSA. The CDR3 is CASRRHGSSYNEQFF. CDR3 in DNA: TGTGCCAGCAGACGACATGGAAGCTCCTACAATGAGCAGTTCTTC.

V is TRBV9 and J is TRBJ2-2; the D is unclear. V was cut by 6 bases and J by 5 bases, with 11 bases left in between. The CDR3 loop spans 13 amino acids. CDR1 and CDR2 from the germline V gene are SGDLS and YYNGEE. As DNA, the CDR3 is TGTGCCAGCAACTCTAGGATGACCGGGGAGCTGTTTTTT. Translated, it gives CASNSRMTGELFF.

The chain has TRBV10-3 and TRBJ2-5, with 10 bases that match TRBD1. The CDR3 is made up of 13 amino acids. V shed 8 bases, J shed 11 bases, and the junction held 11 bases outside the gene matches. Germline values: CDR1 ENHRY, CDR2 SYGVKD. CDR3 in DNA: TGTGCCATCTCCGGGACAGGGGACAATGAGCAGTACTTC. Translated: CAISGTGDNEQYF.

This chain connects TRBV27 to TRBJ2-5; D gene uncertain. Trimming pared 4 bases from V and 7 bases from J, leaving 13 bases between. The CDR3 contains 13 residues. Germline V gene lookup returns CDR1 MNHEY and CDR2 SMNVEV (reference sequence). CDR3 amino acids: CASSWVGGGTQYF. The CDR3 DNA sequence: TGTGCCAGCAGTTGGGTAGGCGGTGGGACCCAGTACTTC.

V usage is TRBV15 and J usage is TRBJ1-2; D remains ambiguous. Looked up from germline, CDR1 is LNHNV and CDR2 is YYDKDF (reference sequence). CDR3 size: 12 residues. V lost 5 bases and J lost 4, with 8 bases in between. The CDR3 coding sequence is TGTGCCACCAGCCGCCGGGGCTATGGCTACACCTTC. This sequence encodes CATSRRGYGYTF.

The genes are TRBV9 and TRBJ2-4; weak D call: TRBD1 (5 bases). The DNA matches TRBJ2-7 better at its end, which makes the J call doubtful. The CDR3 covers 14 residues. Germline V CDR1 and CDR2: SGDLS, YYNGEE. The CDR3: CASSPRAQGYEQYF. The CDR3 coding sequence is TGTGCCAGCAGCCCCCGGGCTCAGGGCTACGAGCAGTACTTC.

This clonotype was seen a few times. The rearrangement joins TRBV7-2 to TRBJ1-2; 11 bases agree with TRBD1. The CDR3 loop spans 15 amino acids. The V and J ends lost 5 bases and 6 bases, in that order; junction bases with no gene match: 8. Per the germline V gene, CDR1 is SGHTA and CDR2 is FQGNSA. The CDR3 sequence: CASSRWTGGGDGYTF. In DNA, the CDR3 is TGTGCCAGCAGCCGCTGGACAGGGGGCGGCGATGGCTACACCTTC.